The next 28 T cell receptor beta chains were all read from a single sample in a study of OX40 agonist ivuxolimab in advanced cancers. Produced via immunoSEQ multiplex PCR; TCRdb's table is partial and in-frame only. This repertoire shows tens of thousands of clones, roughly 80% found once; its top ten account for approximately 1.9%. Sequencing used CD4+ or CD8+ T cells sorted from blood, obtained in a trial of the OX40 agonist ivuxolimab. Source of these receptors: an adult with an advanced solid tumor such as melanoma, head and neck, liver or kidney cancer.

Relative to its sample, this clone is medium-sized. The chain employs TRBV2 and TRBJ2-7; D tentatively reads TRBD1 or TRBD2 (5 bases each). Trimming shortened V by 6 bases and J by 5 bases, and 14 bases separated the two germline ends. The CDR3 length is 13 residues. Germline V CDR1 and CDR2: SNHLY, FYNNEI. The CDR3 loop is CASSLLGVNEQYV. The CDR3 bases are TGTGCCAGCAGCCTACTGGGGGTAAACGAGCAGTACGTC.

The chain employs TRBV19 and TRBJ2-5, with a tentative D call TRBD2 (6 bases). CDR3 length: 14 amino acids. The ends were cut back, 1 base at V and 4 bases at J, with 10 bases in the middle. In germline, CDR1 is LNHDA, CDR2 SQIVND (reference sequence). CDR3 sequence reads: CASSIAGEGETQYF. The CDR3, as DNA: TGTGCCAGTAGTATAGCGGGAGAGGGAGAGACCCAGTACTTC.

The rearrangement links TRBV5-5 to TRBJ1-2; D uncertain. Germline CDR1 is SGHKS and CDR2 is YYEKEE (reference sequence). V lost 4 bases and J lost 2, with 6 bases in between. The CDR3 contains 12 residues. The CDR3 bases are TGTGCCAGCAGCACAGAAAACTATGGCTACACCTTC. This encodes CASSTENYGYTF.

This chain uses TRBV7-9 with TRBJ2-5; 13 nucleotides agree with TRBD2. Germline V CDR1 and CDR2: SEHNR, FQNEAQ (reference sequence). V dropped 1 base and J dropped 3; count of bases not matched to a gene: 5. The CDR3 covers 17 residues. CDR3 DNA sequence: TGTGCCAGCAGCTTAGGGACTAGCGGGAGCATGGAAGAGACCCAGTACTTC. This codes for CASSLGTSGSMEETQYF. The complete variable domain, with remaining parts taken from reference TRBV7-9 and TRBJ2-5, reads DTGVSQNPRHKITKRGQNVTFRCDPISEHNRLYWYRQTLGQGPEFLTYFQNEAQLEKSRLLSDRFSAERPKGSFSTLEIQRTEQGDSAMYLCASSLGTSGSMEETQYFGPGTRLLVL.

The chain has TRBV7-8 and TRBJ2-3; 7 nucleotides match TRBD1. This CDR3 comprises 14 residues. Germline-derived CDR1 and CDR2 are SGHVS and FQNEAQ. The junction had 3 bases not matched to a gene; V was cut back by 1 base and J by 5 bases. The CDR3 coding sequence is TGTGCCAGCAGCTTAGACAGGGGCAGAGATACGCAGTATTTT. Protein sequence: CASSLDRGRDTQYF.

The chain couples TRBV18 to TRBJ1-2, with 12 bases that match TRBD1. V was pared by 2 bases and J by 8 bases, with 3 bases of the junction left unmatched. Germline V CDR1 and CDR2: KGHSH, LQKENI. CDR3 length: 14 amino acids. The DNA of the CDR3 is TGTGCCAGCTCACCAGGGGACAGGGGGCGAGGCTACACCTTC. This codes for CASSPGDRGRGYTF.

V usage is TRBV7-9 and J usage is TRBJ1-1, with D unclear. CDR1 is SEHNR, CDR2 FQNEAQ, per germline (reference sequence). The CDR3 runs 12 residues. V was cut by 2 bases and J by 4 bases, with 5 bases left in between. CDR3 in DNA: TGTGCCAGCAGCTTATCCCTCACTGAAGCTTTCTTT. This translates into CASSLSLTEAFF. Drawing the rest from reference TRBV7-9 and TRBJ1-1, the complete variable domain is DTGVSQNPRHKITKRGQNVTFRCDPISEHNRLYWYRQTLGQGPEFLTYFQNEAQLEKSRLLSDRFSAERPKGSFSTLEIQRTEQGDSAMYLCASSLSLTEAFFGQGTRLTVV.

The chain recombines TRBV9 with TRBJ2-3; D is ambiguous. Trimming took off 2 bases at V and 7 bases at J, with 17 bases between the two ends. This CDR3 spans 15 amino acids. Germline V CDR1 and CDR2: SGDLS, YYNGEE. CDR3: CASSVTPINANTQYF. CDR3 DNA: TGTGCCAGCAGCGTCACGCCTATAAACGCGAATACGCAGTATTTT. Variable domain in full (rest from reference TRBV9 and TRBJ2-3): DSGVTQTPKHLITATGQRVTLRCSPRSGDLSVYWYQQSLDQGLQFLIQYYNGEERAKGNILERFSAQQFPDLHSELNLSSLELGDSALYFCASSVTPINANTQYFGPGTRLTVL.

The V gene is TRBV4-3, the J gene TRBJ2-3, with D perhaps TRBD2 (5 bases). Germline-derived CDR1 and CDR2 are LGHNA and YSLEER. The V gene lost 0 bases and the J gene lost 6 bases, with 16 bases spanning the gap. This CDR3 is 16 amino acids long. CDR3 nucleotides: TGCGCCAGCAGCCAAGATCGGGTGGGAGTGATGGATACGCAGTATTTT. Translated: CASSQDRVGVMDTQYF.

The chain has TRBV18 and TRBJ1-4, with D perhaps matching TRBD1 (6 bases). The CDR3 runs to 15 residues. V was cut by 2 bases and J by 8 bases, with 15 bases left in between. The germline gives CDR1 KGHSH, CDR2 LQKENI. The CDR3 here is CASSPGAQGEEKLFF. CDR3 coding DNA: TGTGCCAGCTCACCAGGAGCACAGGGTGAGGAAAAACTGTTTTTT. The full variable domain, rest sourced from reference TRBV18 and TRBJ1-4, is NAGVMQNPRHLVRRRGQEARLRCSPMKGHSHVYWYRQLPEEGLKFMVYLQKENIIDESGMPKERFSAEFPKEGPSILRIQQVVRGDSAAYFCASSPGAQGEEKLFFGSGTQLSVL.

The chain is built from TRBV11-2 and TRBJ2-1, with D hard to call. The V gene lost 1 base and the J gene lost 4 bases, with 5 bases spanning the gap. The germline V gene has CDR1 SGHAT and CDR2 FQNNGV. The CDR3 has 13 amino acids. The CDR3 DNA reads TGTGCCAGCAGCTTAGGGGGATACAATGAGCAGTTCTTC. Translated: CASSLGGYNEQFF.

This chain joins TRBV6-5 and TRBJ2-1, with no clear D. Germline CDR1 is MNHEY and CDR2 is SVGAGI. The CDR3 is 13 amino acids. Trimming removed 5 bases from V and 9 bases from J, with 14 bases in between. Written as DNA, the CDR3 is TGTGCCAGCAGTATCCCCTATTCCAGTGAGCAGTTCTTC. It yields the protein CASSIPYSSEQFF.

The rearrangement links TRBV18 to TRBJ1-1, with 9 positions matching TRBD1. Per germline, CDR1 KGHSH and CDR2 LQKENI. This CDR3 comprises 13 residues. J was trimmed by 7 bases and V by 6 bases; bases with no gene match: 6. DNA for the CDR3: TGTGCCAGCTCGCCGGGACAGGGACGTGAAGCTTTCTTT. Its translation is CASSPGQGREAFF.

V usage is TRBV7-6 and J usage is TRBJ2-7; D not resolved. The V gene's germline CDR1 is SGHVS and CDR2 FNYEAQ. The length of the CDR3 is 14 residues. With 4 bases removed from V and 0 bases from J, the gap between germline ends came to 10 bases. CDR3 sequence: CASSWGFSSYEQYF. The CDR3 DNA follows: TGTGCCAGCAGCTGGGGTTTCTCCTCCTACGAGCAGTACTTC. The complete variable domain, with remaining parts taken from reference TRBV7-6 and TRBJ2-7, reads GAGVSQSPRYKVTKRGQDVALRCDPISGHVSLYWYRQALGQGPEFLTYFNYEAQQDKSGLPNDRFSAERPEGSISTLTIQRTEQRDSAMYRCASSWGFSSYEQYFGPGTRLTVT.

The rearrangement links TRBV25-1 to TRBJ2-7, with D perhaps being TRBD1 or TRBD2 (6 bases each). This CDR3 is built from 12 residues. Per the germline V gene, CDR1 is MGHDK and CDR2 is SYGVNS. Between the trimmed V and J ends, which lost 6 bases and 5 bases, there was a span of 11 bases. The DNA of the CDR3 is TGTGCCAGCAGGGGGGGCTCGAACGAGCAGTACGTC. Its protein is CASRGGSNEQYV.

This clone was counted only a few times. The V call is TRBV9, the J call TRBJ2-1; 15 bases line up with TRBD2. The CDR3 loop spans 17 amino acids. V gave up 4 bases and J gave up 8 bases; unmatched junction bases: 10. CDR1 is SGDLS and CDR2 is YYNGEE in the germline V gene. This chain's CDR3 is CASSFPRTSGRDHEQFF. The CDR3 DNA sequence: TGTGCCAGCAGCTTTCCCCGGACTAGCGGGAGGGATCATGAGCAGTTCTTC.

The rearrangement joins TRBV6-5 to TRBJ1-2, with a possible D match to TRBD1 (6 bases). Trimming pared 6 bases from V and 4 bases from J, leaving 12 bases between. Germline lookup yields CDR1 MNHEY and CDR2 SVGAGI. The CDR3 length is 13 residues. CDR3 DNA sequence: TGTGCCAGCAGGTCGACAGGCCTCTATGGCTACACCTTC. The encoded protein is CASRSTGLYGYTF.

The CDR3 loop is CASSLGHTNTEAFF. The CDR3 DNA follows: TGCGCCAGCAGCTTGGGACATACTAACACTGAAGCTTTCTTT. The chain joins TRBV5-1 to TRBJ1-1; D remains unclear. Deletions cut 0 bases from V and 2 bases from J, with 8 bases between. Germline V gene sequence: CDR1 SGHRS, CDR2 YFSETQ. This CDR3 is built from 14 residues.

The gene calls are TRBV13 and TRBJ1-1; D is uncertain. With 10 bases removed from V and 0 bases from J, the gap between germline ends came to 18 bases. The CDR3 length is 15 residues. Germline V gene data show CDR1 as PRHDT and CDR2 as FYEKMQ (reference sequence). The CDR3 coding sequence is TGTGCCACCGGTACCCGCGACGGAATGAACACTGAAGCTTTCTTT. Amino acids: CATGTRDGMNTEAFF. Together with reference TRBV13 and TRBJ1-1, the CDR3 gives the full variable domain: AAGVIQSPRHLIKEKRETATLKCYPIPRHDTVYWYQQGPGQDPQFLISFYEKMQSDKGSIPDRFSAQQFSDYHSELNMSSLELGDSALYFCATGTRDGMNTEAFFGQGTRLTVV.

This clone was picked up a small number of times. This chain uses TRBV18 with TRBJ2-7, with 10 bases aligning to TRBD2. Germline trimming cut 6 bases from V and 5 bases from J; bases unmatched to any gene: 16. Germline lookup yields CDR1 KGHSH and CDR2 LQKENI. The CDR3 spans 17 residues. CDR3 region: CASSPPGSGRAVHEQYV. The CDR3 DNA is TGTGCCAGCTCTCCGCCGGGAAGCGGGAGGGCCGTCCACGAGCAGTACGTC.

The count of this clone is one. The chain employs TRBV13 and TRBJ2-3; 8 positions match TRBD1. V shed 3 bases and J 0 bases; nucleotides not matched to a gene: 5. Germline CDR1 is PRHDT and CDR2 is FYEKMQ (reference sequence). The CDR3 sequence is 16 residues long. CDR3 bases: TGTGCCAGCAGCTTCGGTCCAGGGGGCAGCACAGATACGCAGTATTTT. The encoded protein is CASSFGPGGSTDTQYF.

The chain uses TRBV5-6 and TRBJ2-5, with TRBD2 as a possible D gene (5 bases). The CDR3 is 17 amino acids. Deletions cut 7 bases from V and 2 bases from J, with 24 bases between. CDR1 is SGHDT, CDR2 YYEEEE, per germline. CDR3 in DNA: TGTGCCAGCGCCTATTGGTGGCGGACGGGGTATCAAGAGACCCAGTACTTC. This gives the protein CASAYWWRTGYQETQYF.

V usage is TRBV5-6 and J usage is TRBJ2-5, with TRBD1 matching over 9 bases. With 3 bases clipped from V and 2 bases from J, the junction kept 2 bases outside the gene matches. This CDR3 contains 14 residues. Per germline, CDR1 SGHDT and CDR2 YYEEEE. The CDR3 nucleotides are TGTGCCAGCAGCTCCGGACAGGGGCAAGAGACCCAGTACTTC. Residues: CASSSGQGQETQYF.

This chain uses TRBV6-1 with TRBJ1-5, with D possibly TRBD1 on 5 matching bases. Trimming took 3 bases from V and 4 from J, leaving 13 bases between them. This CDR3 is built from 15 residues. Germline loops: CDR1 MNHNS, CDR2 SASEGT. The CDR3 coding sequence is TGTGCCAGCAGTGACCGGGACGTCATAAATCAGCCCCAGCATTTT. It yields the protein CASSDRDVINQPQHF.

V is TRBV19 and J is TRBJ1-5; possible D gene TRBD1, 5 bases. Trimming pared 3 bases from V and 0 bases from J, leaving 9 bases between. The CDR3 is made up of 15 amino acids. Per germline, CDR1 LNHDA and CDR2 SQIVND (reference sequence). The CDR3 nucleotides are TGTGCCAGTAGTATCAGGGTTTATAGCAATCAGCCCCAGCATTTT. This encodes CASSIRVYSNQPQHF.

This clone was seen a few times. The CDR3 DNA follows: TGTGCCAGCAGTTTATTGGGTTCCACAGATACGCAGTATTTT. This sequence encodes CASSLLGSTDTQYF. This chain links TRBV27 with TRBJ2-3, with D uncertain. The CDR3 runs to 14 residues. Germline assignment: CDR1 MNHEY and CDR2 SMNVEV (reference sequence). Deletions cut 1 base from V and 2 bases from J, with 7 bases between.

This clone appeared a single time. The chain is built from TRBV6-5 and TRBJ2-5; TRBD1 matches at 10 bases. The germline CDR1 and CDR2 sequences are MNHEY and SVGAGI. Losses at the gene ends were 5 bases for V and 5 bases for J; bases not matched to a gene: 5. CDR3 size: 14 residues. The CDR3 here is CASSRQGAEETQYF. The CDR3 DNA follows: TGTGCCAGCAGTCGACAGGGGGCGGAGGAGACCCAGTACTTC.

The CDR3 DNA sequence: TGTGCCAGCAGCGGAGCCGAAGGGGCTTTTATGGAGCAGTACTTC. Its translation: CASSGAEGAFMEQYF. The chain carries TRBV6-4 and TRBJ2-7, with D perhaps TRBD1 (5 bases). Germline values: CDR1 MRHNA, CDR2 SNTAGT. V was shortened by 6 bases and J by 7 bases, with 22 bases between the two germline ends. The CDR3 is made up of 15 amino acids.